The 6 T cell receptor beta chains below come from one sample, sequenced in a study of T cell repertoires in cytomegalovirus infection. These TCRs' antigens remain unknown. TCRdb re-derived calls from the reads in MiXCR, one entry per CDR3 protein. The data hold about 770,000 distinct CDR3 sequences, with 29% observed a single time. The material sequenced was cultured CD8+ T cells from PBMCs, taken from culture after CMV antigen stimulation. These receptors were taken from a human donor in good health (CMV status not recorded). Some clones in this sample may be carry-over from other donors' samples.

The chain links TRBV10-3 to TRBJ2-7, with 7 bases that match TRBD1. This CDR3 has 12 amino acids. CDR1 ENHRY and CDR2 SYGVKD come from the germline V gene. V dropped 8 bases and J dropped 0; count of bases not matched to a gene: 1. CDR3 sequence reads: CAIQGDSYEQYV. In nucleotides, the CDR3 is TGTGCCATCCAGGGGGACTCCTACGAGCAGTACGTC.

The chain employs TRBV5-1 and TRBJ1-1, with TRBD1 as a possible D gene (5 bases). Between the trimmed V and J ends, which lost 7 bases and 8 bases, there was a span of 21 bases. From germline, CDR1 is SGHRS and CDR2 YFSETQ. The CDR3 is 14 residues long. This CDR3 is CASFDQGYLGEAFF. The CDR3, as DNA: TGCGCCAGCTTCGATCAGGGATACCTTGGAGAAGCTTTCTTT.

J is TRBJ2-1 and V is TRBV6-2 or TRBV6-3; no clear D gene. V shed 0 bases and J shed 1 base, with 10 bases lying between them. The CDR3 has 16 residues. Germline CDR1 reads MNHEY; CDR2 reads SVGEGT. The CDR3 protein is CASSYSGYRSYNEQFF. In nucleotides, the CDR3 is TGTGCCAGCAGTTACTCTGGGTATCGGTCCTACAATGAGCAGTTCTTC.

The chain has TRBV23-1 and TRBJ1-4; a possible D gene is TRBD1 (5 bases). TRBV23-1 is designated an ORF whose function remains uncertain. V gave up 4 bases and J gave up 3 bases, with 21 bases separating them. This CDR3 is built from 18 residues. CDR3 in DNA: TGCGCCAGCAGTCCCCCGACCCACTCGGGACTGCCTAATGAAAAACTGTTTTTT. Translated, it gives CASSPPTHSGLPNEKLFF.

The gene calls are TRBV7-9 and TRBJ1-1; 7 positions agree with TRBD1. Germline loops: CDR1 SEHNR, CDR2 FQNEAQ (reference sequence). J gave up 8 bases and V 5 bases, and 5 bases lay outside the gene matches. The CDR3 is 12 residues long. The CDR3 loop is CASSQDREEAFF. The DNA of the CDR3 is TGTGCCAGCAGCCAAGACAGGGAGGAAGCTTTCTTT.

This clonotype was seen once. The chain joins TRBV5-3 to TRBJ2-3, with D tentatively TRBD2 (6 bases). TRBV5-3 has ORF status, its function being uncertain. V was shortened by 9 bases and J by 3 bases, with 20 bases between the two germline ends. This CDR3 region has 15 residues. CDR3 sequence reads: CATRDGLAKTDTQYF. The DNA of the CDR3 is TGTGCCACCCGGGATGGCCTAGCGAAAACAGATACGCAGTATTTT.